The TCR beta chain described here comes from a study of PD-L1 blockade in urothelial cancer. Study-level background: The patients' atezolizumab therapy, 1,200 mg intravenously every 3 weeks, started at some point between 2014 and 2016. Blood analysis was done at 3 weeks (second dose) and 6 weeks after treatment began.

The authors spiked synthetic TCR analog templates into each PCR. Measured with immunoSEQ multiplex PCR; TCRdb has only the in-frame clones, and not every one. The sample contains 60,000 to 75,000 clones, around 85% of which appear only once. The length of the CDR3 is 14 residues. From germline, CDR1 is SEHNR and CDR2 FQNEAQ (reference sequence). V was shortened by 1 base and J by 3 bases, with 9 bases between the two germline ends. The time point: pretreatment peripheral blood. All patients handed over anywhere from 1 to 8 samples, pretreatment and on-treatment. The specimen comprised PBMCs, sampled around atezolizumab (anti-PD-L1) treatment. The V call is TRBV7-9, the J call TRBJ1-1; no firm D call. This TCR was sampled from a man aged 55 to 70 with urothelial cancer. CDR3 sequence: CASSLGRSHTEAFF. The CDR3 nucleotides read TGTGCCAGCAGCTTAGGGAGGTCGCACACTGAAGCTTTCTTT.